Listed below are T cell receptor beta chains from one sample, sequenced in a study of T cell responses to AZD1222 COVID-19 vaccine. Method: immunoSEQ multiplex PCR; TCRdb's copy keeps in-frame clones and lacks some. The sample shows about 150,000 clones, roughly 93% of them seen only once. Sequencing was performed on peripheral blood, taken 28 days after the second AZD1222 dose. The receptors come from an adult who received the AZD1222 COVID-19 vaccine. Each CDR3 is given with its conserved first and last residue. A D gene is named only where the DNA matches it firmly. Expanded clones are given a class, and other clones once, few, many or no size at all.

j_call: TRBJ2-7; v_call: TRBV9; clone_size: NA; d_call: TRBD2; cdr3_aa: CASSPSGLSDYEQYF; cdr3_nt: TGTGCCAGCAGCCCTTCGGGACTATCGGATTACGAGCAGTACTTC
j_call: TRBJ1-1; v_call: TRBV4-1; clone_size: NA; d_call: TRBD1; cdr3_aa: CASSQGQGVGTEAFF; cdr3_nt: TGCGCCAGCAGCCAAGGACAGGGGGTGGGCACTGAAGCTTTCTTT
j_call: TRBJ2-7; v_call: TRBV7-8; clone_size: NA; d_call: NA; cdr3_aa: CASSFPPNTYEQYF; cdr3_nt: TGTGCCAGCAGCTTCCCCCCCAATACCTACGAGCAGTACTTC
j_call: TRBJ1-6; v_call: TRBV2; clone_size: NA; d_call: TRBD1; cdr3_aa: CASSEAGQGNNSPLHF; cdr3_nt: TGTGCCAGCAGTGAAGCCGGACAGGGCAACAATTCACCCCTCCACTTT
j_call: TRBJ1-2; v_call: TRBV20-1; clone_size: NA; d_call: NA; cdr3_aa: CSASFPVGGQGYTF; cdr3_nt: TGCAGTGCTAGTTTTCCCGTGGGGGGGCAAGGCTACACCTTC
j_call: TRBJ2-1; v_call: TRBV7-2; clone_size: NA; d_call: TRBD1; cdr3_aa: CASSSDRGRRYHNNEQFF; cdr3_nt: TGTGCCAGCAGCTCCGACAGGGGGCGCAGGTATCACAACAATGAGCAGTTCTTC
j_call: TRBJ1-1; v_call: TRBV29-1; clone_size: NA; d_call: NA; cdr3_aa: CSAAQGKSGTEAFF; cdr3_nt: TGCAGCGCTGCACAGGGCAAGAGTGGGACTGAAGCTTTCTTT
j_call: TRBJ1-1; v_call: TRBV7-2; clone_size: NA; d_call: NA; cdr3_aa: CASSAQGGNTEAFF; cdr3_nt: TGTGCCAGCAGCGCTCAGGGTGGGAACACTGAAGCTTTCTTT
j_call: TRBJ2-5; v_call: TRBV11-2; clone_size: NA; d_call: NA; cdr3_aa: CASSFLGETQYF; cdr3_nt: TGTGCCAGCAGCTTTCTTGGGGAGACCCAGTACTTC
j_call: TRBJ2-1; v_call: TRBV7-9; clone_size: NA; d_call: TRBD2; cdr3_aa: CASSPPLGLAGADEQFF; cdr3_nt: TGTGCCAGCAGCCCCCCGTTGGGACTAGCGGGAGCTGATGAGCAGTTCTTC
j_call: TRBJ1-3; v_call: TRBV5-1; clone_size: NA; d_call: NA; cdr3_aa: CASSLVGRASGNTIYF; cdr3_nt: TGCGCCAGCAGCTTGGTTGGCAGGGCCTCTGGAAACACCATATATTTT
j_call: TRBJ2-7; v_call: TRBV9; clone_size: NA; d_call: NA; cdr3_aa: CASSVGSDQTAEQYF; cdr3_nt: TGTGCCAGCAGCGTTGGTAGCGACCAGACGGCAGAGCAGTACTTC
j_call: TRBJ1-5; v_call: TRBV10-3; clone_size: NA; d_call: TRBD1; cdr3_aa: CAISESGQVQPQHF; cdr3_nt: TGTGCCATCAGTGAGTCGGGACAGGTCCAGCCCCAGCATTTT
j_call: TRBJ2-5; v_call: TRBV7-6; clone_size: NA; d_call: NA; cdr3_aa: CASSLLSGGQQETQYF; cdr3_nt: TGTGCCAGCAGCCTGCTTTCCGGGGGTCAACAAGAGACCCAGTACTTC
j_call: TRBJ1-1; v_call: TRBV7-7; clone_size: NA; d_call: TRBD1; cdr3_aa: CASSPLGGQGARTEAFF; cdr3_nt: TGTGCTAGCAGCCCCTTAGGGGGACAGGGGGCTAGGACTGAAGCTTTCTTT
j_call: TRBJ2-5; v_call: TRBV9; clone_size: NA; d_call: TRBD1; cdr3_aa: CASSDRTGRETQYF; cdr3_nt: TGTGCCAGCAGCGATCGGACAGGCCGAGAGACCCAGTACTTC
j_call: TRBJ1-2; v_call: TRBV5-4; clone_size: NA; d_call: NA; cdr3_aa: CASSTTGFGNYGYTF; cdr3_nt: TGTGCCAGCAGCACCACAGGGTTTGGAAACTATGGCTACACCTTC
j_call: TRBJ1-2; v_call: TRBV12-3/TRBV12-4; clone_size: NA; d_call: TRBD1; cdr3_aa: CASSSGGGYTF; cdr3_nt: TGTGCCAGCAGTTCAGGGGGTGGCTACACCTTC
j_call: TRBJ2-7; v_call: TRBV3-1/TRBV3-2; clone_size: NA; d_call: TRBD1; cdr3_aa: CASSSGTGDYEQYF; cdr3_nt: TGTGCCAGCAGTTCCGGGACAGGGGACTACGAGCAGTACTTC
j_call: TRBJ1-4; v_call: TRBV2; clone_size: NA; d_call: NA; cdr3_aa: CASSEGGRLQWDEKLFF; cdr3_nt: TGTGCCAGCAGTGAAGGGGGACGTCTGCAATGGGATGAAAAACTGTTTTTT
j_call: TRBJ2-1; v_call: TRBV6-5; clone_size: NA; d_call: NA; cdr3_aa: CASNPNPGSYNEQFF; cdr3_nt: TGTGCCAGCAACCCAAACCCAGGGTCCTACAATGAGCAGTTCTTC
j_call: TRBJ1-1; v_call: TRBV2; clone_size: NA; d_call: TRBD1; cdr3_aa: CASSGGVDRRTFF; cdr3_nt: TGTGCCAGCAGTGGGGGAGTGGACAGGAGGACTTTCTTT
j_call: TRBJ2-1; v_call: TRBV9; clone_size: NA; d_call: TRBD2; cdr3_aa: CASTPLGLAGVVGSYNEQFF; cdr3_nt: TGTGCCAGCACCCCCCTTGGACTAGCGGGAGTCGTGGGTTCCTACAATGAGCAGTTCTTC
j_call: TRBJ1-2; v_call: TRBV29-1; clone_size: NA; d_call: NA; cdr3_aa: CSVEGSGIAGYTF; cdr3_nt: TGCAGCGTTGAAGGGTCAGGCATTGCTGGCTACACCTTC
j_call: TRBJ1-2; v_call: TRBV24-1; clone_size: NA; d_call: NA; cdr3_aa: CATSDSIGGYTF; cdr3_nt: TGTGCCACCAGTGACTCCATCGGAGGCTACACCTTC
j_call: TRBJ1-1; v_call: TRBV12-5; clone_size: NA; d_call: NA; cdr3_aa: CASGYKENTEAFF; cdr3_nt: TGTGCTAGTGGTTACAAGGAGAACACTGAAGCTTTCTTT
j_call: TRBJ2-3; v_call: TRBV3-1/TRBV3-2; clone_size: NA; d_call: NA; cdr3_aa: CASSPWGSTDTQYF; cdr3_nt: TGTGCCAGCAGCCCCTGGGGTTCCACAGATACGCAGTATTTT
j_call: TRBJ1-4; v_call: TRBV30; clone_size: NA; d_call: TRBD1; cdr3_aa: CAWGGQLNEKLFF; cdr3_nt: TGTGCCTGGGGGGGACAGCTTAATGAAAAACTGTTTTTT
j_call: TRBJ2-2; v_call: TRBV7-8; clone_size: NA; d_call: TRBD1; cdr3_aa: CASSQDRADTGELFF; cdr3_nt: TGTGCCAGCAGCCAGGACAGGGCGGACACCGGGGAGCTGTTTTTT
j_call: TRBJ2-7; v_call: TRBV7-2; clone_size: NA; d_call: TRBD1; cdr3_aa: CASSQGQGNYEQYF; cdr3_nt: TGTGCCAGCAGCCAGGGACAGGGCAATTACGAGCAGTACTTC
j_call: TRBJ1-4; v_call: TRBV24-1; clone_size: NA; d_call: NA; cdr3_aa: CATSDSGGTNEKLFF; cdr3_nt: TGTGCCACCAGTGATTCCGGGGGGACTAATGAAAAACTGTTTTTT
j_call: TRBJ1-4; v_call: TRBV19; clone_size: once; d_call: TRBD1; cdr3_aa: CASSRGQGVTNEKLFF; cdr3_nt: TGTGCCAGTAGTAGGGGACAGGGAGTCACTAATGAAAAACTGTTTTTT
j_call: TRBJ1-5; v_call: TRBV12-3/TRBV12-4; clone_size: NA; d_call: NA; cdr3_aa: CASSWGRDQPQHF; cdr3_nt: TGTGCCAGCAGTTGGGGCAGGGATCAGCCCCAGCATTTT
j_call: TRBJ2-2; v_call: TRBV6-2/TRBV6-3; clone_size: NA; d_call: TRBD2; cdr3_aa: CASSYKGSGRTNTGELFF; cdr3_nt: TGTGCCAGCAGTTACAAGGGAAGCGGGAGGACCAACACCGGGGAGCTGTTTTTT
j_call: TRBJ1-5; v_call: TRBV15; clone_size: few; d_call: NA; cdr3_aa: CATGSRANQPQHF; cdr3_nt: TGTGCCACCGGTAGCAGGGCCAATCAGCCCCAGCATTTT
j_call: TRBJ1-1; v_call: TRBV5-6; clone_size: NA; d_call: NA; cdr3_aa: CASSRGRISTEAFF; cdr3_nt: TGTGCCAGCAGCCGGGGGAGGATCTCCACTGAAGCTTTCTTT
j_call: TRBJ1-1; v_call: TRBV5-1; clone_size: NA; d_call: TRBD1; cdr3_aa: CASRYEQGAGTEAFF; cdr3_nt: TGCGCCAGCAGGTATGAACAGGGGGCTGGGACTGAAGCTTTCTTT
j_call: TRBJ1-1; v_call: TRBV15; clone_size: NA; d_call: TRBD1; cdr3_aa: CATSASDRGRSNTEAFF; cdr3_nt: TGTGCCACCAGCGCCTCGGACAGGGGGCGTTCGAACACTGAAGCTTTCTTT
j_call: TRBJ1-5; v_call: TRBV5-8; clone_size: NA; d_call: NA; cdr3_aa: CASSLMGLYSNQPQHF; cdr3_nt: TGTGCCAGCAGCTTGATGGGGCTCTATAGCAATCAGCCCCAGCATTTT
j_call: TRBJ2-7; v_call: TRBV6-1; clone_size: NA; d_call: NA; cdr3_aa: CASSEVWSGPSEQYF; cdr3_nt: TGTGCCAGCAGTGAAGTCTGGAGTGGACCCTCCGAGCAGTACTTC
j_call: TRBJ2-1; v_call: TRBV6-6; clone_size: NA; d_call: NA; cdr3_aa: CASSSDHGGNNEQFF; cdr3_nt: TGTGCCAGCAGCTCCGATCATGGTGGCAACAATGAGCAGTTCTTC
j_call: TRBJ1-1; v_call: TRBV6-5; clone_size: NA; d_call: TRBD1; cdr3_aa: CASSSHRGRTEAFF; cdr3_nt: TGTGCCAGCAGCTCCCACAGGGGGAGGACTGAAGCTTTCTTT